The 23 T cell receptor beta chains presented below share a single source sample, sequenced in a study of T cell clonality in common variable immunodeficiency. General study findings and limits: Fewer deletions and N-nucleotide insertions were reportedly seen in common variable immunodeficiency TCR beta sequences.

No antigen has been identified for these receptors. Here immunoSEQ multiplex PCR was the method, and the copy in TCRdb shows in-frame clones only, minus some. The specimen has about 26,000 clones, none found just once. The sample comprised peripheral blood mononuclear cells. Receptors were obtained from a human donor with common variable immunodeficiency.

There are a few counts of this clone. The CDR3 end is not reached by the read, which stops 3 residues before it; the germline J gene fills it in. The chain is built from TRBV18 and TRBJ2-4; a possible D gene is TRBD2 (5 bases). The V gene's germline CDR1 is KGHSH and CDR2 LQKENI. Between the trimmed V and J ends, which lost 1 base and 1 base, there was a span of 8 bases. CDR3 size: 15 residues. The CDR3 sequence is CASSPLTGAKNIQYF. CDR3 bases read: TGTGCCAGCTCACCACTTACGGGGGCCAAAAACATT.

As for this clone: The missing CDR3 end, 3 residues past where the read stops, is filled in from the germline J gene. The gene calls are TRBV2 and TRBJ1-3; perhaps TRBD1 as D (6 bases). Trimming took off 6 bases at V and 2 bases at J, with 14 bases between the two ends. Germline loops: CDR1 SNHLY, CDR2 FYNNEI. The CDR3 is made up of 15 amino acids. Here the CDR3 reads CASRQQGGAGNTIYF. The sequenced CDR3 bases are TGTGCCAGCAGGCAACAGGGAGGCGCTGGAAACACC.

This clone turned up a few times. The DNA ends 3 residues before the CDR3 does, and the rest of the CDR3 is filled in from the germline J gene. The chain has TRBV7-9 and TRBJ1-2; the D gene is possibly TRBD1 (6 bases). The CDR3 covers 13 residues. The V gene lost 1 base and the J gene lost 7 bases, with 10 bases spanning the gap. Germline CDR1 reads SEHNR; CDR2 reads FQNEAQ (reference sequence). CDR3 DNA, as far as it was read: TGTGCCAGCAGCTTAGGAGGGGGAACTGGC. This codes for CASSLGGGTG. The full CDR3 reads CASSLGGGTGYTF.

Regarding this clone: The read falls 3 residues short of the CDR3 end, and the missing part is taken from the germline J gene. The chain uses TRBV6-2 or TRBV6-3 and TRBJ2-7; 9 nucleotides align to TRBD2. The CDR3 is 15 residues long. Germline-derived CDR1 and CDR2 are MNHEY and SVGEGT. Germline trimming cut 7 bases from V and 2 bases from J; bases unmatched to any gene: 9. CDR3 in amino acids: CASTRVASGAYEQYF. Incomplete CDR3 DNA: TGTGCCAGCACTCGGGTCGCTAGCGGGGCCTACGAG.

This clone was found many times. Read data end 3 residues before the CDR3 end; the end is taken from the germline J gene. The chain has TRBV19 and TRBJ1-5; 8 nucleotides line up with TRBD1. The trim removed 2 bases at V and 4 bases at J, leaving 7 bases unmatched. CDR1 is LNHDA and CDR2 is SQIVND in the germline V gene (reference sequence). This CDR3 is 16 amino acids long. The DNA read from the CDR3 is TGTGCCAGTAGTATATGGGCGGGACAGGAGAATCAGCCC. This encodes CASSIWAGQENQP. The whole CDR3 protein reads CASSIWAGQENQPQHF.

About this clone: At one boundary the junction diverges from the germline segment, which might be a read error. The sequenced fragment ends 3 residues before the CDR3 boundary, so the rest is inferred from the germline J gene. The rearrangement links TRBV7-9 to TRBJ1-5, with D uncertain. CDR1 is SEHNR, CDR2 FQNEAQ, per germline (reference sequence). The CDR3 covers 12 residues. The chain's CDR3 is CSSSFPNQPQHF. The sequenced CDR3 bases are TGTTCCAGCAGCTTCCCGAATCAGCCC.

This clone was seen repeatedly, ten times or more. Read coverage stops 3 residues before the CDR3 terminus; the germline J gene supplies the remainder. The chain couples TRBV20-1 to TRBJ2-1; 15 nucleotides line up with TRBD2. CDR3 length: 15 amino acids. Trimming at V came to 4 bases and at J to 4 bases, leaving 2 bases not matched to a gene. Germline lookup yields CDR1 DFQATT and CDR2 SNEGSKA (reference sequence). The covered CDR3 bases are TGCAGTGCTACGGGACTAGCGGGAGGATACAATGAG. Its translation is CSATGLAGGYNE. In full, the CDR3 is CSATGLAGGYNEQFF.

This clone was counted many times. The read ends 3 residues shy of where the CDR3 ends; the end is completed using the germline J gene. This rearrangement joins TRBV20-1 to TRBJ2-1; 13 bases align to TRBD2. The CDR3 is 19 residues long. Germline V lookup: CDR1 DFQATT, CDR2 SNEGSKA (reference sequence). V was pared by 3 bases and J by 6 bases, with 17 bases of the junction left unmatched. The part of the CDR3 DNA that was read is TGCAGTGCTAGGGGGGGACTAGCGGGAATCAGACTTCTATTCAATGAG. Its protein product is CSARGGLAGIRLLFNE. From start to end, the CDR3 is CSARGGLAGIRLLFNEQFF.

This clone was counted a few times. The read falls 3 residues short of the CDR3 end, and the missing part is taken from the germline J gene. The chain combines TRBV2 with TRBJ1-4; D possibly corresponds to TRBD1 (6 bases). CDR3 length: 15 amino acids. V was clipped by 6 bases and J by 3 bases, with 14 bases between them. Germline loops: CDR1 SNHLY, CDR2 FYNNEI. The sequenced CDR3 bases are TGTGCCAGCAGGGGGGCGAGGCTGGCTAATGAAAAA. It is translated as CASRGARLANEK. The whole CDR3 sequence is CASRGARLANEKLFF.

A note on this clone: The DNA ends 3 residues before the CDR3 does, and the rest of the CDR3 is filled in from the germline J gene. V and J are TRBV7-6 and TRBJ2-3; 9 bases are shared with TRBD1. The length of the CDR3 is 15 residues. With 5 bases clipped from V and 5 bases from J, the junction kept 8 bases outside the gene matches. Germline V gene data show CDR1 as SGHVS and CDR2 as FNYEAQ. The CDR3 DNA, read in part, is TGTGCCAGCAGCGGGGACAGGGTGCTGGGAGATACG. It translates to CASSGDRVLGDT. The entire CDR3 sequence reads CASSGDRVLGDTQYF.

Of note for this clone: Read coverage stops 3 residues before the CDR3 terminus; the germline J gene supplies the remainder. The chain joins TRBV7-6 to TRBJ2-3; 7 nucleotides align to TRBD1. Germline CDR1 is SGHVS and CDR2 is FNYEAQ. Unmatched junction bases numbered 11, after V lost 0 bases and J lost 2 bases. This CDR3 has 18 amino acids. This CDR3 reads CASSLASGDRHTTDTQYF. The sequenced part of the CDR3 DNA is TGTGCCAGCAGCTTAGCTTCCGGGGACAGACATACCACAGATACG.

This clone was recorded many times. CDR3 protein: CASSFRRDSSYEQYF. CDR3 DNA (partial): TGTGCCAGCTCATTCCGCCGGGACAGCTCCTACGAG. The genes are TRBV18 and TRBJ2-7; 7 bases line up with TRBD1. With the read ending 3 residues before the CDR3 end, the germline J gene is used to fill in that end. Germline CDR1 is KGHSH and CDR2 is LQKENI. The CDR3 sequence is 15 residues long. V was pared by 5 bases and J by 0 bases, with 7 bases of the junction left unmatched.

This clone was seen a handful of times. The observed sequence ends 3 residues before the CDR3 terminus, with the missing tail filled in from the germline J gene. The chain has TRBV6-1 and TRBJ2-3, with D perhaps matching TRBD1 (6 bases). This CDR3 comprises 12 residues. CDR1 and CDR2 from the germline V gene are MNHNS and SASEGT. This CDR3 is CASSARTVSQYF. Partial CDR3 DNA: TGTGCCAGCAGTGCCCGGACAGTTTCG.

At least ten counts were recorded for this clone. Read sequence stops 3 residues before the CDR3 end, and the germline J gene provides the missing end. The chain carries TRBV20-1 and TRBJ1-5, with 9 bases that match TRBD1. CDR1 is DFQATT, CDR2 SNEGSKA, per germline (reference sequence). The CDR3 contains 14 residues. J gave up 7 bases and V 2 bases, and 6 bases lay outside the gene matches. The CDR3 bases that were read are TGCAGTGCTAGATCCGGGACAGGGAGCCAGCCC. Protein: CSARSGTGSQP. The complete CDR3 sequence is CSARSGTGSQPQHF.

Comments on this clone: The DNA ends 3 residues before the CDR3 does, and the rest of the CDR3 is filled in from the germline J gene. V usage is TRBV7-3 and J usage is TRBJ2-1, with TRBD2 matching 7 bases. After removal of 3 bases from V and 3 bases from J, the junction contained 5 bases not matched to a gene. Germline V gene lookup returns CDR1 SGHTA and CDR2 FQGTGA. CDR3 size: 15 residues. The CDR3 loop reads CASSLVGGVYNEQFF. Incomplete CDR3 DNA: TGTGCCAGCAGCTTGGTGGGGGGGGTCTACAATGAG.

This clone was detected many times. The observed sequence ends 3 residues before the CDR3 terminus, with the missing tail filled in from the germline J gene. V gene TRBV7-8 combines with J gene TRBJ2-7, with D possibly TRBD2 on 5 matching bases. This CDR3 spans 15 amino acids. V dropped 3 bases and J dropped 3 bases, with 15 bases sitting between them. Germline-derived CDR1 and CDR2 are SGHVS and FQNEAQ. Here the CDR3 reads CASSLTDGELYEQYF. The DNA read from the CDR3 is TGTGCCAGCAGCTTGACGGACGGGGAACTCTACGAG.

This clone was counted ten times or more. Sequencing ends 3 residues short of the CDR3 end; the germline J gene provides the rest. The chain links TRBV5-5 to TRBJ1-2; D gene uncertain. Trimming removed 2 bases at V and 1 base at J, with 6 bases between. CDR3 length: 13 amino acids. Germline CDR1 SGHKS, CDR2 YYEKEE (reference sequence). CDR3 residues: CASSFTDNYGYTF. Partial CDR3 DNA: TGTGCCAGCAGCTTCACAGATAACTATGGC.

On this clone: The read terminates 3 residues ahead of where the CDR3 ends, so the germline J gene completes it. The V gene is TRBV7-6, the J gene TRBJ1-1; a possible D gene is TRBD1 (6 bases). Trimming took off 5 bases at V and 7 bases at J, with 11 bases between the two ends. The CDR3 covers 12 residues. Germline V gives CDR1 SGHVS, CDR2 FNYEAQ. The CDR3 loop is CASSLEGVEAFF. The DNA read from the CDR3 is TGTGCCAGCAGCCTAGAGGGGGTTGAA.

This clone was recorded a few times. Read coverage stops 3 residues before the CDR3 terminus; the germline J gene supplies the remainder. Other DNA sequences of this sample code for an identical CDR3. V gene TRBV2 combines with J gene TRBJ2-5, with no clear D. CDR1 and CDR2 (germline): SNHLY, FYNNEI. V lost 2 bases to trimming and J lost 1 base, with 11 bases between them. The CDR3 runs 15 residues. The CDR3 bases that were read are TGTGCCAGCAGTGAACTATCGTTAATCCAAGAGACC. It codes for CASSELSLIQET. The full CDR3 reads CASSELSLIQETQYF.

This clone was detected many times. Sequencing ends 3 residues short of the CDR3 end; the germline J gene provides the rest. The rearrangement joins TRBV29-1 to TRBJ2-1, with a possible D match to TRBD1 (6 bases). Germline V CDR1 and CDR2: SQVTM, ANQGSEA. V was trimmed by 4 bases and J by 6 bases, leaving 16 bases between them. There are 14 residues in the CDR3. The CDR3 loop is CSVVRALGGNEQFF. The DNA read from the CDR3 is TGCAGCGTTGTTCGCGCTCTAGGGGGCAATGAG.

To note about this clone: The missing CDR3 end, 3 residues past where the read stops, is filled in from the germline J gene. The V gene is TRBV19, the J gene TRBJ2-6; D perhaps matches TRBD1 (6 bases). This CDR3 comprises 11 residues. CDR1 is LNHDA, CDR2 SQIVND, per germline (reference sequence). Trimming stripped 5 bases from V and 12 bases from J, with 8 bases between. The sequenced part of the CDR3 DNA is TGTGCCAGTAGTGGGGGCGGCGTC. Its protein product is CASSGGGV. In full, the CDR3 reads CASSGGGVLTF.

This chain's CDR3 is CASSADTNEQFF. Partial CDR3 DNA: TGTGCCAGCAGTGCCGACACTAATGAG. The rearrangement joins TRBV2 to TRBJ2-1, with D uncertain. The CDR3 is cut off 3 residues early in the read; its end comes from the germline J gene. The CDR3 loop spans 12 amino acids. Germline V CDR1 and CDR2: SNHLY, FYNNEI. Trimming removed 4 bases from V and 7 bases from J, with 8 bases in between. Together with reference TRBV2 and TRBJ2-1, the CDR3 gives the full variable domain: EPEVTQTPSHQVTQMGQEVILRCVPISNHLYFYWYRQILGQKVEFLVSFYNNEISEKSEIFDDQFSVERPDGSNFTLKIRSTKLEDSAMYFCASSADTNEQFFGPGTRLTVL.

This clone was detected only a few times. The CDR3 end is not reached by the read, which stops 3 residues before it; the germline J gene fills it in. This chain connects TRBV2 to TRBJ2-3, with D maybe TRBD1 (6 bases). The CDR3 is 14 amino acids. CDR1 SNHLY and CDR2 FYNNEI come from the germline V gene. Between the trimmed V and J ends, which lost 5 bases and 2 bases, there was a span of 11 bases. The DNA read from the CDR3 is TGTGCCAGCAGTTTACAGGGTCTCACAGATACG. It encodes CASSLQGLTDT. The CDR3 as a whole reads CASSLQGLTDTQYF. The entire variable domain, with the rest obtained from reference TRBV2 and TRBJ2-3, is as follows: EPEVTQTPSHQVTQMGQEVILRCVPISNHLYFYWYRQILGQKVEFLVSFYNNEISEKSEIFDDQFSVERPDGSNFTLKIRSTKLEDSAMYFCASSLQGLTDTQYFGPGTRLTVL.